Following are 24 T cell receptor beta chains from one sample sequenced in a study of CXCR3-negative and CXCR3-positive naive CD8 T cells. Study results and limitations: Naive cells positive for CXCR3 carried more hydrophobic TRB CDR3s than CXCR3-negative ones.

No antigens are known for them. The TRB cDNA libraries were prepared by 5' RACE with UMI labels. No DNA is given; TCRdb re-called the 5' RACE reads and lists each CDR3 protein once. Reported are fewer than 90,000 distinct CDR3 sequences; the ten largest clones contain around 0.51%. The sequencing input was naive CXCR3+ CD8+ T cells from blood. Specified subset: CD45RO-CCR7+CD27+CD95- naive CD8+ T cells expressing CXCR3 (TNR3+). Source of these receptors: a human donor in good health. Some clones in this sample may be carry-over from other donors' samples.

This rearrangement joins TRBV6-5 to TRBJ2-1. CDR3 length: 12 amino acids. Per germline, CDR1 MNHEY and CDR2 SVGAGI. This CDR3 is CASSYSGVVPFF.

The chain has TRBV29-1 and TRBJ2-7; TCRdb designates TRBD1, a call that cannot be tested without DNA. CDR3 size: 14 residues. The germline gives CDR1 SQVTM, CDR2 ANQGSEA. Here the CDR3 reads CSVEVQGGPYEQYF.

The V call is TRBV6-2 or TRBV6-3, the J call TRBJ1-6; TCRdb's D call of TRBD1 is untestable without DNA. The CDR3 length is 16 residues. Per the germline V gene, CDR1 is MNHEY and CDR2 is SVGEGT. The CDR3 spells CASSYPGQSDNSPLHF.

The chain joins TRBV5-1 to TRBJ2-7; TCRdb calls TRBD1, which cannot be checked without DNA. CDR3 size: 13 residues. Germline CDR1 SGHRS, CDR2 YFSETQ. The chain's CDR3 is CASSLLDRDEQYF.

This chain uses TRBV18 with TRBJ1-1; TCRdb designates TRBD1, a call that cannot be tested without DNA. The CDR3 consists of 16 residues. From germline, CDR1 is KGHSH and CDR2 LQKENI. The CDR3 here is CASSPPETGGNTEAFF. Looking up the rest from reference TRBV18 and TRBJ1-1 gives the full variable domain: NAGVMQNPRHLVRRRGQEARLRCSPMKGHSHVYWYRQLPEEGLKFMVYLQKENIIDESGMPKERFSAEFPKEGPSILRIQQVVRGDSAAYFCASSPPETGGNTEAFFGQGTRLTVV.

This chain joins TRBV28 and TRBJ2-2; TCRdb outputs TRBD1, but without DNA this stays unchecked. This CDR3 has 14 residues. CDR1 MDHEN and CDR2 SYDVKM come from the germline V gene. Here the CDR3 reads CASRYREEAGELFF.

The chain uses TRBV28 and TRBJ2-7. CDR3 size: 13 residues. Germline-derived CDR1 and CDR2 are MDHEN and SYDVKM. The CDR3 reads CASSFENPYEQYF.

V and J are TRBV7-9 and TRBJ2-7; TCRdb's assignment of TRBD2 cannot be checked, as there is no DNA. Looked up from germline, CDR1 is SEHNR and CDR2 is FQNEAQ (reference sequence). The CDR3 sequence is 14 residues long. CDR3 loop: CASSLVAGAREQYF.

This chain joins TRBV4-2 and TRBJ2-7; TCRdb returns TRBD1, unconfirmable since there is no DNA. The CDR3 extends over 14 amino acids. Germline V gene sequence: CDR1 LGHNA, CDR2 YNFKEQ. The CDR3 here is CASSQGYAGDEQYF.

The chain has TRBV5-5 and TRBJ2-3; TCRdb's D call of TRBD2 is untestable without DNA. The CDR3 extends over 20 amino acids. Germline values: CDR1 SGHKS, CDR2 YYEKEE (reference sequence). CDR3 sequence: CASSQATGTSGSATADTQYF. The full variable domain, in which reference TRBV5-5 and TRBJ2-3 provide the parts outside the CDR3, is DAGVTQSPTHLIKTRGQQVTLRCSPISGHKSVSWYQQVLGQGPQFIFQYYEKEERGRGNFPDRFSARQFPNYSSELNVNALLLGDSALYLCASSQATGTSGSATADTQYFGPGTRLTVL.

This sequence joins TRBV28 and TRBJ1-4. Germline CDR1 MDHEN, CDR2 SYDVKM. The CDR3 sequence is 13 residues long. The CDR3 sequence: CASGLSTNEKLFF.

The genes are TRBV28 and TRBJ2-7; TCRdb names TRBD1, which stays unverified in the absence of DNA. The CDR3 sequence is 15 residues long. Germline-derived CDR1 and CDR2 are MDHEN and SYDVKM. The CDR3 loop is CASSLRTGGRYEQYF.

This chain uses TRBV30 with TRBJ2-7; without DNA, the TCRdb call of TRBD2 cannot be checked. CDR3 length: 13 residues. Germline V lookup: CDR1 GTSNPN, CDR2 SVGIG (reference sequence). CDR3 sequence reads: CAWGTGNSYEQYF.

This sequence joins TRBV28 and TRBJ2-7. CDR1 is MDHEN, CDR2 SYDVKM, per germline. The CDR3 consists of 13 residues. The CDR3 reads CASSLAPTYEQYF.

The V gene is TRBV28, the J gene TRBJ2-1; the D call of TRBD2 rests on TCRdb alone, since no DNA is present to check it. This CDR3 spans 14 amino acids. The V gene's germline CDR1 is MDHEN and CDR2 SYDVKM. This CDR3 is CASRGLAAFNEQFF.

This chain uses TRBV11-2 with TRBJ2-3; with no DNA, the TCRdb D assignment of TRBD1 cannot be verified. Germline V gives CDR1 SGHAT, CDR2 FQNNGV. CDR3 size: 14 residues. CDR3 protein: CASSEGLGLDTQYF.

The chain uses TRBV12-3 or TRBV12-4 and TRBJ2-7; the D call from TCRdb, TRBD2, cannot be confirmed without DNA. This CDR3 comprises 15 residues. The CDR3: CASSPTGLGTYEQYF.

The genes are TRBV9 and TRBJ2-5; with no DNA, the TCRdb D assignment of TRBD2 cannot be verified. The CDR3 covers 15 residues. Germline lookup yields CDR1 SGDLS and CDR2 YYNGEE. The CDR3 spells CASSTGLAGMETQYF.

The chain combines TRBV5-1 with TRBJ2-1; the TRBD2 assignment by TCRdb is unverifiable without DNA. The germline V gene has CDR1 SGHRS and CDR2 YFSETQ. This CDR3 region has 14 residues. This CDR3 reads CASSLGRGGNEQFF.

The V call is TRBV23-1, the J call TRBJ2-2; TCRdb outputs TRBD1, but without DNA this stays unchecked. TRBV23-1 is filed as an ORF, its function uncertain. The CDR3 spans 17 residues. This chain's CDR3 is CASSHPGSSRRGGELFF.

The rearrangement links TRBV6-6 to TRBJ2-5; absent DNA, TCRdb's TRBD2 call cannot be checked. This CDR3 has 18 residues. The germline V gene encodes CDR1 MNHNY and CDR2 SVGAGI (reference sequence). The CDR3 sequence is CASSYDATSGGARETQYF.

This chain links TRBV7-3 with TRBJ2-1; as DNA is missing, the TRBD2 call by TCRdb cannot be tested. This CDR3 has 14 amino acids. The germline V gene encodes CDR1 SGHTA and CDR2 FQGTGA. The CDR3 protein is CASSFSGRADEQFF.

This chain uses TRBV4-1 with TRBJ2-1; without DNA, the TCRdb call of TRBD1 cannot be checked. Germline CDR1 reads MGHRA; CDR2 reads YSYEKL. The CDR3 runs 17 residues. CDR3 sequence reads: CASSQAPSGSSYNEQFF.

CDR3 amino acids: CASSSQGAANYGYTF. The chain employs TRBV12-3 or TRBV12-4 and TRBJ1-2; TCRdb calls TRBD1, which cannot be checked without DNA. The CDR3 totals 15 residues.